The table lists the clone carrying this TCR beta chain with a few counts. Its antigen is undetermined. Investigators reverse transcribed all isolated RNA, so they sequenced expressed TCRB transcripts. Sequencing used immunoSEQ multiplex PCR; TCRdb keeps in-frame clones, though not all of them. The repertoire holds 300,000 to 450,000 clones, with over 8.5% as singletons. The data are from a study of beta chain features in type 1 diabetes. General study results and limits: Type 1 diabetes patients had moderately but significantly shorter TCRB CDR3s in all four CD4+ subsets. For TCRB rearrangement, an influence of HLA type remained unresolved here.

Germline V gene lookup returns CDR1 LNHDA and CDR2 SQIVND (reference sequence). The CDR3 loop spans 15 amino acids. V shed 7 bases and J shed 2 bases, with 18 bases lying between them. The sequenced sample was central memory CD4+ T cells from blood. This clonotype was obtained from a man between 25 and 39 years old with type 1 diabetes. The chain combines TRBV19 with TRBJ2-7, with a possible D match to TRBD1 (5 bases). CDR3 bases: TGTGCCAGTAAGCTGGGGCCTGACCCCACCTACGAGCAGTACTTC. It specifies CASKLGPDPTYEQYF.